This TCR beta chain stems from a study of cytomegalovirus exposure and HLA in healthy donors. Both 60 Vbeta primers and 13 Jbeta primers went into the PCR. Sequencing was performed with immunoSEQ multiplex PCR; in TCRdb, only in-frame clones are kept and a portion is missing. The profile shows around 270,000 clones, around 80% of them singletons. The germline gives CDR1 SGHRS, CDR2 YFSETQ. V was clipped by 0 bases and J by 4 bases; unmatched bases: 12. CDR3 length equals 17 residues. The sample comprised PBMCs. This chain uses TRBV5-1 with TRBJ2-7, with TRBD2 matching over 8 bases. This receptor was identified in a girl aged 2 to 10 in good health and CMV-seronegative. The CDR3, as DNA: TGCGCCAGCAGCTTGGCCGGGACTAGTTCCCCCCTGTACGAGCAGTACTTC. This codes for CASSLAGTSSPLYEQYF.